This T cell receptor (beta chain) is drawn from a study of blood T cells in healthy people across ages. V was clipped by 3 bases and J by 11 bases, with 26 bases between them. The germline V gene encodes CDR1 SGHDT and CDR2 YYEEEE. CDR3 length equals 16 residues. The authors ran a second PCR of about 7 to 11 cycles using a sample-barcoded 5' primer and a J-beta primer mix. In TCRdb, the 5' RACE reads were re-called with MiXCR into one record per CDR3 protein. The sample consists of some 1,500,000 distinct CDR3 sequences, approximately 43% of them appearing once. Source material: blood. The origin of this receptor is a woman between 18 and 29 years old in good health. This chain joins TRBV5-6 and TRBJ2-5, with D hard to call. CDR3 nucleotide sequence: TGTGCCAGCAGCTCACTCTGGCTCCCACTGCCCCACGGGCAGTACTTC. Protein product: CASSSLWLPLPHGQYF.